This T cell receptor beta chain is from a study of shared clonotypes between healthy human individuals. General study points: Memory subsets generally showed lower estimated richness than naive subsets.

None of the donors, who were healthy HIV-negative adults, had recently had acute infections or vaccinations. With respect to this clone: Its antigen is undetermined.

The assay was carried out at the deep level. Replicate sorted-subset PCRs were loaded with approximately 190 ng DNA, tens of thousands of T cell genomes. The assay was immunoSEQ multiplex PCR, and TCRdb's table has in-frame clones only and misses some. The top ten hold 0.13% to 0.15% of the sample, which has 2,500,000 or so clones, approximately 94% seen once. V was clipped by 4 bases and J by 4 bases; unmatched bases: 10. There are 16 residues in the CDR3. CDR1 SGHDT and CDR2 YYEEEE come from the germline V gene. Material: naive CD4+ T cells sorted from blood. As for subset: CD45RA+ positively selected. The chain employs TRBV5-6 and TRBJ2-1, with 8 bases identical to TRBD2. This receptor was taken from a man aged 18 to 30 in good health. Written as DNA, the CDR3 is TGTGCCAGCAGCCCAACAGGAGTAGCGGGGTACAATGAGCAGTTCTTC. This codes for CASSPTGVAGYNEQFF.